The source of this T cell receptor beta chain is a study of T cell repertoires in cytomegalovirus infection. One entry per CDR3 protein results from TCRdb running MiXCR on the reads. Of roughly 230,000 distinct CDR3 sequences listed, more than 15% were seen once; the top ten hold around 43%. The sequencing input was CD8+ T cells from PBMCs. The clonotype originates from a human donor in good health (CMV status not recorded). Some clones in this sample may be carry-over from other donors' samples.

DNA for the CDR3: TGTGCCAGTAGTATAGTGCGCACCGGGGAGCTGTTTTTT. Translation: CASSIVRTGELFF. The rearrangement uses TRBV19 and TRBJ2-2, with D unresolved. Germline loops: CDR1 LNHDA, CDR2 SQIVND (reference sequence). Trimming removed 1 base at V and 4 bases at J, with 4 bases between. CDR3 length: 13 amino acids. The full variable domain, with the rest looked up from reference TRBV19 and TRBJ2-2, is DGGITQSPKYLFRKEGQNVTLSCEQNLNHDAMYWYRQDPGQGLRLIYYSQIVNDFQKGDIAEGYSVSREKKESFPLTVTSAQKNPTAFYLCASSIVRTGELFFGEGSRLTVL.